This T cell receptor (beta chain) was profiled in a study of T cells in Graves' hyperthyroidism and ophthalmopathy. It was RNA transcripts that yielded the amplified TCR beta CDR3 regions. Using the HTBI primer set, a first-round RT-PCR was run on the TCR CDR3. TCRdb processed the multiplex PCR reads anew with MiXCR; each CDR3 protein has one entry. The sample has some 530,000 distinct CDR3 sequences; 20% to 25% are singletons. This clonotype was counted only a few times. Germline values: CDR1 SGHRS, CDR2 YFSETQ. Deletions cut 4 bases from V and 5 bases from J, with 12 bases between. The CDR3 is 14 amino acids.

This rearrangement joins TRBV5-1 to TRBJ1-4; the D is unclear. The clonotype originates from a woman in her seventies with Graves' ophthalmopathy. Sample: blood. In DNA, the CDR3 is TGCGCCAGCAGCACAAATCTGCCCAATGAAAAACTGTTTTTT. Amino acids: CASSTNLPNEKLFF.